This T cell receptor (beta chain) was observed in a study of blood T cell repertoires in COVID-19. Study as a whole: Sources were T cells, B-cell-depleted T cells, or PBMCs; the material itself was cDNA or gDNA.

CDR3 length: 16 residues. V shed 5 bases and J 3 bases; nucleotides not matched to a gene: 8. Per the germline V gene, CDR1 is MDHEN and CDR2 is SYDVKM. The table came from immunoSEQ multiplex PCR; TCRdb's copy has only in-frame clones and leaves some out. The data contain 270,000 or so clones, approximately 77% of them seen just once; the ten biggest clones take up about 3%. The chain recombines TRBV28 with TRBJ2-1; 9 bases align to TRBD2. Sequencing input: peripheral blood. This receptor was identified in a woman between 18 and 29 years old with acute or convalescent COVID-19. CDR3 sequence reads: CASSQHSGSFYNEQFF. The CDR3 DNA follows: TGTGCCAGCAGTCAACATAGCGGGAGTTTCTACAATGAGCAGTTCTTC.